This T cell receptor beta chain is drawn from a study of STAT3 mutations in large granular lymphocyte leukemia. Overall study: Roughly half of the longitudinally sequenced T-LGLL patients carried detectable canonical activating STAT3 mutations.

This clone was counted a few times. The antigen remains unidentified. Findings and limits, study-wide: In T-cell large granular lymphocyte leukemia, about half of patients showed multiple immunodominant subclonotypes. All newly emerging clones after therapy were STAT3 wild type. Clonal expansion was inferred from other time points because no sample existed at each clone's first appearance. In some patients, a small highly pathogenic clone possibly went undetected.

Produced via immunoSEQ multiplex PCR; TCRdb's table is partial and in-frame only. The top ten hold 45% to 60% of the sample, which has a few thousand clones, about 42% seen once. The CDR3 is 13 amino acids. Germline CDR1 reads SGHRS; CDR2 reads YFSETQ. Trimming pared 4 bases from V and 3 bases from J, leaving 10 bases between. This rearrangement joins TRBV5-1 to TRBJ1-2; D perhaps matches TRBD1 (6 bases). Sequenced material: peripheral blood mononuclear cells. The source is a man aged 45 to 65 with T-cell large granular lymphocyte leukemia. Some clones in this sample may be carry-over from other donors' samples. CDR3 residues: CASSPAGDYGYTF. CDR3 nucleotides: TGCGCCAGCAGCCCGGCAGGGGACTATGGCTACACCTTC.